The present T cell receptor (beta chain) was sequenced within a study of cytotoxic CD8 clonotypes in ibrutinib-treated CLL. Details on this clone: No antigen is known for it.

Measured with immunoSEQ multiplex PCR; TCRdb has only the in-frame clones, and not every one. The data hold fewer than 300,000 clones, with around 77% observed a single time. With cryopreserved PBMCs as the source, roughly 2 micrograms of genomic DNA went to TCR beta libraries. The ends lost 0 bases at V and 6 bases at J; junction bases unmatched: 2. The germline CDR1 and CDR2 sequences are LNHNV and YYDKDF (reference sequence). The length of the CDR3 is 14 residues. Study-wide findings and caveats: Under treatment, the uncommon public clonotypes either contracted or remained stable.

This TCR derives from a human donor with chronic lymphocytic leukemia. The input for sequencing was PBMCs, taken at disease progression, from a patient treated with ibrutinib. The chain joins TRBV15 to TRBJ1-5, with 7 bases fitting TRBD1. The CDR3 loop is CATSREQGFQPQHF. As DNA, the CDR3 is TGTGCCACCAGCAGAGAACAGGGGTTTCAGCCCCAGCATTTT.